This TCR beta chain was recovered during a study of blood T cell repertoires in COVID-19. Study context: Sites in the United States, Italy and Spain provided acute and convalescent COVID-19 samples. From T cells, B-cell-depleted T cells, or PBMCs came the material, which was cDNA or gDNA.

This CDR3 is 15 amino acids long. Germline CDR1 and CDR2: SGHAT and FQNNGV. Trimming removed 1 base from V and 2 bases from J, with 9 bases in between. Authors' methods: By means of reference gene primer amplification, nucleated cell counts were estimated. The method was immunoSEQ multiplex PCR; TCRdb's version includes in-frame clones alone and lacks a portion of them. Clone size and the V and J calls come from that table; the DNA yielded D and trimming. The table lists about 170,000 clones, 83% of them singletons. The rearrangement links TRBV11-2 to TRBJ1-3, with TRBD1 as a possible D gene (6 bases). The sample consisted of peripheral blood. The TCR originated in a woman in her 70s who had recovered from COVID-19. CDR3 protein: CASSLARGAGNTIYF. The CDR3 DNA is TGTGCCAGCAGCTTAGCCAGGGGAGCTGGAAACACCATATATTTT.